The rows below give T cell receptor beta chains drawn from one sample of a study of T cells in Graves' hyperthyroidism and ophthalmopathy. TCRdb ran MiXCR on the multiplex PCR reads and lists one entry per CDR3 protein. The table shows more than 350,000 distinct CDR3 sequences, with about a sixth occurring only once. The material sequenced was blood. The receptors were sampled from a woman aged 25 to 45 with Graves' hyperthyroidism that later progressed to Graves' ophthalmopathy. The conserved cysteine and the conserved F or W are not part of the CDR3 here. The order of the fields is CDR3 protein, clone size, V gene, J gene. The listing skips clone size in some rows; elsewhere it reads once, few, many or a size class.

AWMRGTPSPLH	many	TRBV30	TRBJ1-6
ASSRTGGTNTEAF	many	TRBV4-1	TRBJ1-1
SVKPGYSYEQY	-	TRBV29-1	TRBJ2-7
ASSANGNTIY	few	TRBV9	TRBJ1-3
ASSSQTGANYGYT	-	TRBV7-2	TRBJ1-2
ASSLARASGRSGVYNEQF	-	TRBV5-1	TRBJ2-1
ASVRPLGGNTEAF	many	TRBV12-3/TRBV12-4	TRBJ1-1
ASSLSGPAKNIQY	many	TRBV12-3/TRBV12-4	TRBJ2-4
AWSPSGNTIY	-	TRBV30	TRBJ1-3
SAKWTNEAF	many	TRBV20-1	TRBJ1-1
ASRMTGGYSYEQY	many	TRBV6-1	TRBJ2-7
SARVRGTGFNQPQH	few	TRBV20-1	TRBJ1-5
ASSFGQSYEQY	many	TRBV5-1	TRBJ2-7
ASSQKMGQGMEADTQY	many	TRBV3-1	TRBJ2-3
ASSQASGRKRSYEQY	many	TRBV3-1	TRBJ2-7
ASSERASGSAKNIQY	many	TRBV6-1	TRBJ2-4
ASSLGGRRREERNSPLH	many	TRBV7-9	TRBJ1-6
ASSGPTGGNTIY	-	TRBV6-1	TRBJ1-3
ASVPYSGGFSEQY	many	TRBV27	TRBJ2-7
ASSHTYAETQY	many	TRBV6-1	TRBJ2-5
SVGFGLADTDTQY	many	TRBV29-1	TRBJ2-3
ASSLEYRGPEAF	few	TRBV7-2	TRBJ1-1
ASTPRGTEALNTEAF	many	TRBV5-1	TRBJ1-1
ASSIGLAGGHAQF	-	TRBV19	TRBJ2-1
ASSFGAGGVDTQY	-	TRBV27	TRBJ2-3
ASSLPGGPLAGVYGEQF	once	TRBV11-2	TRBJ2-1